The clone carrying this T cell receptor (beta chain) was observed a handful of times. Its antigen is currently unknown. It was with 60 Vbeta and 13 Jbeta primers that the PCR ran. The protocol was immunoSEQ multiplex PCR, while the TCRdb copy is restricted to in-frame clones and leaves out a portion. The sample has under 200,000 clones; roughly 13% are singletons. These data belong to a study of cytomegalovirus exposure and HLA in healthy donors. Overall study results and limits: Previous analysis showed most TCR beta V segments were productive about 87% or about 30% of the time. Presence/absence analyses treated sequencing depth as roughly uniform across donors. A later analysis reportedly found that, within productive TCRs, an Asian-associated ancestry cluster had fewer N-insertions than the mean observed across the roughly 700 donors. In a later analysis, TCR beta V- and J-gene trimming showed a link to a missense DCLRE1C variant.

The clonotype originates from a man aged 50 to 60 in good health and CMV-seropositive. Sample: PBMCs.

CDR3 in DNA: TGTGCCAGCAGCTTAGGTCGGGGTCAGCCCCAGCATTTT. Translated: CASSLGRGQPQHF. The V and J genes are TRBV7-2 and TRBJ1-5; D remains unclear. V gave up 1 base and J gave up 6 bases, with 7 bases separating them. In germline, CDR1 is SGHTA, CDR2 FQGNSA. The CDR3 extends over 13 amino acids.